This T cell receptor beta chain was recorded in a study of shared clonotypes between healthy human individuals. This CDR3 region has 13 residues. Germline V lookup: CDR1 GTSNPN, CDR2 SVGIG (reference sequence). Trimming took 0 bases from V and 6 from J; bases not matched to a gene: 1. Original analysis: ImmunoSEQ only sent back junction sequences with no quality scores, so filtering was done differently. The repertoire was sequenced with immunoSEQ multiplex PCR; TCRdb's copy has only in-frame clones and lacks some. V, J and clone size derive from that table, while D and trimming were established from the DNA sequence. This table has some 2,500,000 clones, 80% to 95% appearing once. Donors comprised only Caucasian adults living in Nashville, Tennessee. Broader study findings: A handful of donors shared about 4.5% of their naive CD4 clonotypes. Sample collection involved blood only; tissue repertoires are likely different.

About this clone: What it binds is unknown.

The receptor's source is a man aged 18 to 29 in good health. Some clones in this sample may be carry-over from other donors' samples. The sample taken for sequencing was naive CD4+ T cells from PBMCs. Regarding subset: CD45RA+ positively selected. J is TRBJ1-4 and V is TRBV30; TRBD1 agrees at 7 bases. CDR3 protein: CAWSVQGHEKLFF. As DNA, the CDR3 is TGTGCCTGGAGTGTACAGGGGCATGAAAAACTGTTTTTT.